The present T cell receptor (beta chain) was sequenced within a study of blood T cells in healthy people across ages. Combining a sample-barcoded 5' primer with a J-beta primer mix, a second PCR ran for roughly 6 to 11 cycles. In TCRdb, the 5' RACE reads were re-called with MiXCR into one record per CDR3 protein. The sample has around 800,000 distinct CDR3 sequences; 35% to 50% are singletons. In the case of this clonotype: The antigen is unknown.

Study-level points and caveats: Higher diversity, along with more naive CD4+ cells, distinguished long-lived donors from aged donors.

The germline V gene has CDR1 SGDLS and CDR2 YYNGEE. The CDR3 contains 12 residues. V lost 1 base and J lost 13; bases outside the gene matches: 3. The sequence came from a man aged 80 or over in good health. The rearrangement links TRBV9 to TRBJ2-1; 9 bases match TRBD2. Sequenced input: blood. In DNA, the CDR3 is TGTGCCAGCAGCGTACTTAGCGGGAGCCAGTTCTTC. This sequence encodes CASSVLSGSQFF. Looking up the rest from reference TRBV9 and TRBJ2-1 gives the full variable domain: DSGVTQTPKHLITATGQRVTLRCSPRSGDLSVYWYQQSLDQGLQFLIQYYNGEERAKGNILERFSAQQFPDLHSELNLSSLELGDSALYFCASSVLSGSQFFGPGTRLTVL.